The 12 T cell receptor beta chains below come from one sample, sequenced in a study of vaccination and CD4 T cells after COVID-19. An Oncomine TCR Beta short-read assay was used to sequence the DNA from cultured CD4+ T cells. TCRdb called the PCR reads again in MiXCR, with one record for every CDR3 protein. The table records 5,000 to 7,000 distinct CDR3 sequences, around 39% of them present only once. Antigens for these TCRs are unknown. Treatment specified: approximately nine-day PBMC culture with coronavirus spike peptide pools or control peptides (ViraFEST assay). CD4+ T-cell collection from the unexposed donor predated the COVID-19 pandemic (2011-2018). What was sequenced was CD4+ T cells from blood, cultured in vitro. The receptor set was obtained from a human donor in good health.

J is TRBJ1-1 and V is TRBV6-1, with TRBD1 matching over 8 bases. The ends lost 8 bases at V and 7 bases at J; junction bases unmatched: 18. Germline CDR1 reads MNHNS; CDR2 reads SASEGT. The CDR3 extends over 16 amino acids. CDR3 nucleotides: TGTGCCAGCTTTACCTATCTGGACAGGGAGAATAATGAAGCTTTCTTT. This sequence encodes CASFTYLDRENNEAFF.

Comments on this clonotype: A much larger clone lies one base from this, so it may be a read error. V usage is TRBV20-1 and J usage is TRBJ1-5; D possibly corresponds to TRBD1 (5 bases). Looked up from germline, CDR1 is DFQATT and CDR2 is SNEGSKA (reference sequence). This CDR3 is built from 15 residues. Trimming removed 3 bases from V and 2 bases from J, with 14 bases in between. The CDR3 loop is CSASCRALGNQPQHF. As DNA, the CDR3 is TGCAGTGCTAGCTGCAGGGCCTTAGGCAATCAGCCCCAGCATTTT.

The rearrangement joins TRBV6-5 to TRBJ2-1; 7 nucleotides align to TRBD2. Trimming at V came to 0 bases and at J to 2 bases, leaving 1 base not matched to a gene. The CDR3 is made up of 15 amino acids. CDR1 is MNHEY, CDR2 SVGAGI, per germline. This CDR3 reads CASSYSREPYNEQFF. CDR3 in DNA: TGTGCCAGCAGTTACTCGCGGGAGCCCTACAATGAGCAGTTCTTC.

This clonotype was detected a few times. V and J are TRBV27 and TRBJ2-7; D unresolved. The CDR3 contains 14 residues. Germline V gene sequence: CDR1 MNHEY, CDR2 SMNVEV (reference sequence). Trimming removed 5 bases from V and 2 bases from J, with 13 bases in between. DNA for the CDR3: TGTGCCAGCAGTCAGTCCGACAAGACCTACGAGCAGTACTTC. It yields the protein CASSQSDKTYEQYF.

This clonotype was observed a few times. The chain combines TRBV6-1 with TRBJ2-2; D ambiguous. Per the germline V gene, CDR1 is MNHNS and CDR2 is SASEGT. This CDR3 has 13 amino acids. Trimming left V 7 bases short and J 5 bases short, with 11 bases between. The CDR3 sequence: CASTLGRTGELFF. The DNA of the CDR3 is TGTGCCAGCACCCTAGGTCGGACCGGGGAGCTGTTTTTT.

The sample holds a few counts of this clonotype. V gene TRBV2 combines with J gene TRBJ1-5, with D tentatively TRBD1 (6 bases). This CDR3 has 14 amino acids. CDR1 and CDR2 from the germline V gene are SNHLY and FYNNEI. V lost 6 bases and J 5 bases, leaving 14 bases between the germline ends. The CDR3 DNA reads as TGTGCCAGCAGGCTCGGGACACAATATCAGCCCCAGCATTTT. Encoded protein: CASRLGTQYQPQHF.

This chain uses TRBV10-3 with TRBJ2-7; TRBD2 is a possible D gene (6 bases). V lost 4 bases, J lost 6 bases, and 25 bases lay in between. Germline V lookup: CDR1 ENHRY, CDR2 SYGVKD. The length of the CDR3 is 17 residues. CDR3 sequence (DNA): TGTGCCATCAGTGGGGAAAGGTGGGCGGGGATAGTCGCCGAGCAGTACTTC. Translation gives CAISGERWAGIVAEQYF.

This CDR3 reads CASSRSRVGETQYF. DNA of the CDR3: TGTGCCAGCAGCCGCTCGAGAGTTGGGGAGACCCAGTACTTC. This sequence joins TRBV14 and TRBJ2-5; D not certain. Trimming left V 4 bases short and J 5 bases short, with 14 bases between. Germline lookup yields CDR1 SGHDN and CDR2 FVKESK. The CDR3 sequence is 14 residues long. Looking up the rest from reference TRBV14 and TRBJ2-5 gives the full variable domain: EAGVTQFPSHSVIEKGQTVTLRCDPISGHDNLYWYRRVMGKEIKFLLHFVKESKQDESGMPNNRFLAERTGGTYSTLKVQPAELEDSGVYFCASSRSRVGETQYFGPGTRLLVL.

V gene TRBV4-2 combines with J gene TRBJ1-2, with D possibly matching TRBD1 (5 bases). The CDR3 consists of 12 residues. Germline values: CDR1 LGHNA, CDR2 YNFKEQ. Trimming removed 3 bases at V and 7 bases at J, with 9 bases between. CDR3 nucleotides: TGTGCCAGCAGCCACTGGGGCTCTGGCTACACCTTC. Translated: CASSHWGSGYTF.

This clonotype was seen only a few times. The chain uses TRBV7-8 and TRBJ1-5; D possibly corresponds to TRBD1 (6 bases). V gave up 0 bases and J gave up 2 bases, with 11 bases separating them. Germline CDR1 reads SGHVS; CDR2 reads FQNEAQ. The CDR3 length is 16 residues. The CDR3 DNA reads as TGTGCCAGCAGCTTAGCGAGGGGGGACGGCAATCAGCCCCAGCATTTT. It translates to CASSLARGDGNQPQHF. Complete variable domain (other parts from reference TRBV7-8 and TRBJ1-5): GAGVSQSPRYKVAKRGQDVALRCDPISGHVSLFWYQQALGQGPEFLTYFQNEAQLDKSGLPSDRFFAERPEGSVSTLKIQRTQQEDSAVYLCASSLARGDGNQPQHFGDGTRLSIL.

There are a few counts of this clonotype. V is TRBV20-1 and J is TRBJ1-1; D is possibly TRBD1 (6 bases). Germline CDR1 reads DFQATT; CDR2 reads SNEGSKA (reference sequence). Trimming took off 3 bases at V and 8 bases at J, with 10 bases between the two ends. The CDR3 length is 11 residues. CDR3 residues: CSARRTVEAFF. Here the CDR3 DNA reads TGCAGTGCTAGGAGGACAGTCGAAGCTTTCTTT.

The gene calls are TRBV7-8 and TRBJ1-5; D is unclear. The V and J ends lost 5 bases and 5 bases respectively, with 13 bases between them. Germline CDR1 SGHVS, CDR2 FQNEAQ. The CDR3 has 14 amino acids. The CDR3 sequence is CASSLREGYQPQHF. The CDR3, as DNA: TGTGCCAGCAGCCTTCGGGAGGGCTATCAGCCCCAGCATTTT. Full variable domain (outside the CDR3, taken from reference TRBV7-8 and TRBJ1-5): GAGVSQSPRYKVAKRGQDVALRCDPISGHVSLFWYQQALGQGPEFLTYFQNEAQLDKSGLPSDRFFAERPEGSVSTLKIQRTQQEDSAVYLCASSLREGYQPQHFGDGTRLSIL.